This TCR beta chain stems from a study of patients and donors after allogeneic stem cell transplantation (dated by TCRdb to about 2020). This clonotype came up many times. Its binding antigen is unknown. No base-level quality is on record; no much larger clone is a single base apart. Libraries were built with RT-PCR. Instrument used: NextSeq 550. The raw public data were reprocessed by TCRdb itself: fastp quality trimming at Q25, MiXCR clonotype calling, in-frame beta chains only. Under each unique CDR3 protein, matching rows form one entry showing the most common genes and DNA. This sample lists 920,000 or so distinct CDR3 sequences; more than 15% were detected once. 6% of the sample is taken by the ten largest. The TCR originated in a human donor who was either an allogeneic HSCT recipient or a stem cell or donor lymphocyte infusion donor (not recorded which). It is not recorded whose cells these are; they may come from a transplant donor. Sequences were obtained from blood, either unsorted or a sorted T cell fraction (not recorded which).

The bases read TGCGCCAGCAGCTTGGGAAGCGGGGGGAACAATGAGCAGTTCTTC. It codes for CASSLGSGGNNEQFF. Rearrangement joined TRBV5-1 to TRBJ2-1; TRBD2 aligns with 9 central bases. The junction shows trimming of 0 bases on V and 5 bases on J, and the gene matches do not reach 3 bases of it. CDR1 and CDR2, looked up from the germline V gene, are SGHRS and YFSETQ. Taken from cysteine to phenylalanine, the CDR3 has 15 residues. The kept DNA is CDR3 alone, 45 bases in frame from the first base.